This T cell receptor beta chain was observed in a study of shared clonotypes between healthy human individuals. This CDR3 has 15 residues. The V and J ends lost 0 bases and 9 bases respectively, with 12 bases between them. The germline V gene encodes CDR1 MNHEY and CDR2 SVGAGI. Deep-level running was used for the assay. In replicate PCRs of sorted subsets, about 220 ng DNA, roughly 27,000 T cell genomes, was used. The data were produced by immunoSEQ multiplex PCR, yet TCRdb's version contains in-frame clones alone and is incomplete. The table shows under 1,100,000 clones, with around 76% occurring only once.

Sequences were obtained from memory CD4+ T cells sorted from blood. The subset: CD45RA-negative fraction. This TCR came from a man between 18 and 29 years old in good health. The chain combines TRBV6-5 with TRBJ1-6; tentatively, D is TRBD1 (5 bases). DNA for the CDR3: TGTGCCAGCAGTTACTCGGGGGTGCAGGGTTCACCCCTCCACTTT. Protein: CASSYSGVQGSPLHF.